This T cell receptor beta chain was profiled in a study of T cells after yellow fever vaccination. Broader study findings: Subsequent to the booster, the majority of primary-vaccination clones reappeared (around 96% CD4, approximately 90% CD8). Weaker, the secondary response had a peak occurring faster, on day 5 versus 15.

This clonotype was seen more than once but under ten times. Its antigen is as yet unknown. TCRdb re-called the 5' RACE reads with MiXCR, one entry per CDR3 protein. Seen here are about 73,000 distinct CDR3 sequences, 7.5% to 8% observed once, and the top ten hold about two fifths. The CDR3 loop spans 12 amino acids. Germline CDR1 and CDR2: SEHNR and FQNEAQ (reference sequence). The V end was cut by 2 bases, the J end by 8 bases, with 7 bases between. The TCR comes from a young man who received the YFV17D yellow fever vaccine. This chain links TRBV7-9 with TRBJ2-1; unclear D gene. Here the sequenced sample was CD8+ T cells sorted from PBMCs, taken on the day of the yellow fever booster vaccination. The CDR3 nucleotides read TGTGCCAGCAGCTTACAGGTATATGAGCAGTTCTTC. It translates to CASSLQVYEQFF.